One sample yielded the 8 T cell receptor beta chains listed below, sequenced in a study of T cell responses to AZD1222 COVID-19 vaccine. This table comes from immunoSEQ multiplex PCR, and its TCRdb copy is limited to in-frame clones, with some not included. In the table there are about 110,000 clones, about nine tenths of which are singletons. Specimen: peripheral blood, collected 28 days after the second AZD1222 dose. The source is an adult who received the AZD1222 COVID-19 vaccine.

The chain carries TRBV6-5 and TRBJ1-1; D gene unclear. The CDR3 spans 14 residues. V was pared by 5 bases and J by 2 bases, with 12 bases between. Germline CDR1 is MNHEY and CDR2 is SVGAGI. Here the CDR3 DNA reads TGTGCCAGCAGTCTCACCGGGAGCAACACTGAAGCTTTCTTT. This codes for CASSLTGSNTEAFF.

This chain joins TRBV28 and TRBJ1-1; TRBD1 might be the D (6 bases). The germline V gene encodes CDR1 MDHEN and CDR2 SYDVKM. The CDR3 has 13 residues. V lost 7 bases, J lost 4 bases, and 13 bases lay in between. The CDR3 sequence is CASIQGGGTEAFF. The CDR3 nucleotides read TGTGCCAGCATACAAGGGGGTGGCACTGAAGCTTTCTTT.

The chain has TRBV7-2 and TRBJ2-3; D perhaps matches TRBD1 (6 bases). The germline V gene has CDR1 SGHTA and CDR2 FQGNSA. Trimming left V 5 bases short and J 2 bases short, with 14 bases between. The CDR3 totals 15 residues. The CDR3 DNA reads TGTGCCAGCAGCATCCCGAGGGGGACCACAGATACGCAGTATTTT. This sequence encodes CASSIPRGTTDTQYF.

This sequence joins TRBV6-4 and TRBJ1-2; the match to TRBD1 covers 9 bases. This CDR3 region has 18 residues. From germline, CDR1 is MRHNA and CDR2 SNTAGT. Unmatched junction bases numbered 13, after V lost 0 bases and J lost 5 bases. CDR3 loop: CASSDSGTGNSQIYGYTF. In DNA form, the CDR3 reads TGTGCCAGCAGTGACTCAGGGACAGGGAACTCGCAAATATATGGCTACACCTTC.

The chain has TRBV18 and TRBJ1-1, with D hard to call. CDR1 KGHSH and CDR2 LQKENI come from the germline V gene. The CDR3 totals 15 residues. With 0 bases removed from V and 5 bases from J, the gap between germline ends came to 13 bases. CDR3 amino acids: CASSPPAGQRTEAFF. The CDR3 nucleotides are TGTGCCAGCTCACCACCGGCAGGTCAGCGGACTGAAGCTTTCTTT.

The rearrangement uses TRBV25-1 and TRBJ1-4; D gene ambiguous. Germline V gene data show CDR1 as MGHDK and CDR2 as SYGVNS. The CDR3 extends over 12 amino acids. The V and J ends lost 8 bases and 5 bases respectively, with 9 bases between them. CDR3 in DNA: TGTGCCAGCCAGCTAGGAAATGAAAAACTGTTTTTT. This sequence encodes CASQLGNEKLFF.

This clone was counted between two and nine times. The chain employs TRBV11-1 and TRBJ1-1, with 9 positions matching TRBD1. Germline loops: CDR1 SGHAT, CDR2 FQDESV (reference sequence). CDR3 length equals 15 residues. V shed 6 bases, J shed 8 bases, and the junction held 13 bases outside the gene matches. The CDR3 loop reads CASRGLTGGRLEAFF. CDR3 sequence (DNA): TGTGCCAGCAGAGGGCTGACAGGGGGAAGGTTGGAAGCTTTCTTT. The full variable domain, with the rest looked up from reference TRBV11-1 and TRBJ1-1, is EAEVAQSPRYKITEKSQAVAFWCDPISGHATLYWYRQILGQGPELLVQFQDESVVDDSQLPKDRFSAERLKGVDSTLKIQPAELGDSAMYLCASRGLTGGRLEAFFGQGTRLTVV.

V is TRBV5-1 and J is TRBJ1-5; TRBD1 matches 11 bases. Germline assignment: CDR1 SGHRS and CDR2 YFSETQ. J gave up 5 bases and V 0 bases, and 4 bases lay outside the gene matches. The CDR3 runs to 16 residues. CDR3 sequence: CASSLGTGGGYQPQHF. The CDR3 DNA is TGCGCCAGCAGCTTGGGGACAGGGGGCGGTTATCAGCCCCAGCATTTT.